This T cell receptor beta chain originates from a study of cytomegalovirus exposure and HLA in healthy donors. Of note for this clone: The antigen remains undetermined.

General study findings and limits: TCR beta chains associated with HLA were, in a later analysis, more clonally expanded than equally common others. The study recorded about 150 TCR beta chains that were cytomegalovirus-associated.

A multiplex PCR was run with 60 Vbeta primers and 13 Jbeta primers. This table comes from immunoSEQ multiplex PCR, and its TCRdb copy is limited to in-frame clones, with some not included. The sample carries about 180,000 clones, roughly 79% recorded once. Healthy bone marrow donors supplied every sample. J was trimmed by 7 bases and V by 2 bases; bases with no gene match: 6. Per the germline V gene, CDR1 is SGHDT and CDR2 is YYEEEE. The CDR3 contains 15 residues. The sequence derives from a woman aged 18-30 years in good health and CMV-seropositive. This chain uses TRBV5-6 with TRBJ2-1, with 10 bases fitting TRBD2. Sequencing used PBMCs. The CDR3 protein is CASSFLSGGENEQFF. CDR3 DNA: TGTGCCAGCAGCTTTCTAAGCGGGGGGGAAAATGAGCAGTTCTTC.